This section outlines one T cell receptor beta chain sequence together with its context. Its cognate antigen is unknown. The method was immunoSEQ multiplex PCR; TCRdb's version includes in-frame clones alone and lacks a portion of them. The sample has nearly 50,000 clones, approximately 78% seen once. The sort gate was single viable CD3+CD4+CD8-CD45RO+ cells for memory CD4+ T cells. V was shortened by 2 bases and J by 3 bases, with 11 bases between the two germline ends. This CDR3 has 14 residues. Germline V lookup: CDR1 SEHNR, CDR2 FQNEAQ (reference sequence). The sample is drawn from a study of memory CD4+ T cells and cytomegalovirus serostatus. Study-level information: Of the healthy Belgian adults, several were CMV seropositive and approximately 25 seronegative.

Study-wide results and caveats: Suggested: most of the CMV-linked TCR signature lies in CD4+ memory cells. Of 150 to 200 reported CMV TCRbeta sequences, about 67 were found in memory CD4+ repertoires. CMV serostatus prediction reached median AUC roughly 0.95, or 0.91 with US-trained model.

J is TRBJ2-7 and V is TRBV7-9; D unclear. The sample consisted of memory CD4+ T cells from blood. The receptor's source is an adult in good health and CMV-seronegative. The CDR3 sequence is CASSLIGSYYEQYF. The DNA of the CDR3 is TGTGCCAGCAGCTTAATAGGTTCTTACTACGAGCAGTACTTC.